The text below deals with one T cell receptor (beta chain). What it recognizes is unknown. CD8 cells regarded as naive lacked CD45RO, were positively chosen for CCR7, and omitted terminally differentiated effector memory CD45RA+ cells. This CDR3 spans 14 amino acids. Per germline, CDR1 MNHEY and CDR2 SMNVEV (reference sequence). V shed 5 bases and J shed 4 bases, with 15 bases lying between them. Sequencing used immunoSEQ multiplex PCR; TCRdb keeps in-frame clones, though not all of them. Among about 2.1 million clones, around 93% were seen once, and the ten largest hold about 1.7%. This specimen belongs to a study of shared clonotypes between healthy human individuals. Across the study: CD4 naive and memory got three plates each, CD8 naive two, CD8 memory one. Whole-study findings and limits: Genetic and exposure-history diversity was limited by the small donor number. Some clonotypes were shared by all four sorted-subset donors, while others were not shared. The non-shared ones had lower generation probabilities than the shared ones.

The TCR originated in a man between 18 and 29 years old in good health. Some clones in this sample may be carry-over from other donors' samples. The rearrangement uses TRBV27 and TRBJ2-7; TRBD1 is a possible D gene (6 bases). Sequenced sample: naive CD8+ T cells from PBMCs. In DNA form, the CDR3 reads TGTGCCAGCAGTGTCGGGACAAAGCCTTACGAGCAGTACTTC. Translated, it gives CASSVGTKPYEQYF.